This TCR beta chain appears in the sequencing data of a study of cytomegalovirus exposure and HLA in healthy donors (dated 2017 in TCRdb). General notes on the study: According to a later analysis, the 120 or so validation repertoires were produced on the same platform as the roughly 600 repertoires of the first cohort. The study aimed to test whether signatures of past pathogen exposure could be identified by cataloging public T cell receptors. A separate validation cohort of some 130 different subjects was used in addition to the 666-subject first cohort. The study combined high-throughput TCR immunosequencing, statistical association of individual TCRs with disease status, and machine learning to predict cytomegalovirus infection status.

Separate from the approximately 730-subject first cohort, the validation cohort of over 90 subjects was the group to which the donors belonged. Clipping removes 5 bases from V and 2 bases from J, with 1 as the unmatched junction base count. From its cysteine to its phenylalanine, the CDR3 spans 14 amino acids. The retained sequence is limited to the CDR3, 42 bases, with the frame set at the first base. Reading the germline V gene (reference sequence) gives CDR1 PRHDT and CDR2 FYEKMQ. Libraries were made using the immunoSEQ multiplex PCR assay. Turning to the authors' computational methods: To diagnose cytomegalovirus status from the catalog of TCR beta chain sequences, a statistical classification framework was built. Drawn from immuneACCESS, this table holds only the in-frame rearrangements with V and J called that TCRdb kept. Clones are partly lost; checked studies trace under half to an unresolved V gene and leave the rest unexplained. V and J calls and clone size come straight from that table; D and trimming were deduced from the DNA. For this sample there are 150,000 to 200,000 clones; 85% appear just once. About a sixth of the sample is taken by the ten largest.

Notes on this clone: It has no known antigen specificity. Base quality data are lacking; no much larger clone is found one base away.

Overall study results and their limits: Most TCR sequences were seen in very few donors, while some public TCRs were found in many individuals. Cytomegalovirus status was reported to be diagnosed by the classifier with high specificity and sensitivity in both the original and validation cohorts. A later analysis lacked HLA typing for the validation cohort, so it scored co-occurrence in that cohort across all 120 repertoires. In vitro tests confirmed that a few of the cytomegalovirus-associated TCR beta chains recognize cytomegalovirus antigens. Of the cluster scores, approximately 95% were above 0 in a later analysis, which found that TCRs clustered in the first cohort also tended to co-occur in the approximately 110 validation repertoires. In the study, 150 to 200 TCR beta chains were listed as associated with cytomegalovirus. It was suggested by the authors that the approach could potentially be generalized to other disease states and immunological phenotypes.

The clonotype was recovered from a man between 18 and 35 years old in good health and CMV-seropositive. Rearrangement joined TRBV13 to TRBJ2-7; TRBD2 matches 12 bases in the middle. Material for sequencing was PBMCs. The CDR3 sequence is CASSPSGGAYEQYF. The sequence in DNA is TGTGCCAGCAGCCCTAGCGGGGGGGCCTACGAGCAGTACTTC.